A selection of T cell receptor beta chains follows, all from one sample in a study of tumor and adjacent non-tumor tissue in lung cancer. In TCRdb, the multiplex PCR reads were re-called with MiXCR into one record per CDR3 protein. The table has about 98,000 distinct CDR3 sequences, around three quarters seen once. Sequencing was performed on distant non-tumor lung tissue. These receptors were obtained from a man aged 55 to 70 with small cell lung cancer. The CDR3 runs from the conserved cysteine through the conserved F or W. D genes are given only for firm matches. Not all rows give a size; the values are once, few, many and, for expanded clones, a class.

DNA	CDR3	size	J	V	D
TGTGCCAGCAGCCGAGAGGGTAGTACGGCCCTCCATGAGTACTTCTTC	CASSREGSTALHEYFF	NA	TRBJ2-1	TRBV11-2	NA
TGTACCAGCAGCCAAGAGGGGGGTAGGACCGGGAAGCTGTTTTTT	CTSSQEGGRTGKLFF	NA	TRBJ2-2	TRBV4-2	NA
TGTGCCAGCACCAGACTAGCGGGAGATTCAAATGAGCAGTTCTTC	CASTRLAGDSNEQFF	many	TRBJ2-1	TRBV6-6	TRBD2
TGTGCCAGCAGCGCTGACAGGGGGTACCAGGAGATCCAGTACTTC	CASSADRGYQEIQYF	NA	TRBJ2-5	TRBV11-3	TRBD1
TGTGCCACCAGTCGGGGGGGGCAGGGTTTCGCTACAGATACGCAGTATTTT	CATSRGGQGFATDTQYF	few	TRBJ2-3	TRBV24-1	TRBD2
TGTGCCAGCAGCCACTCTGGGAGAGTGGGTAATGAGCAGTTCTTC	CASSHSGRVGNEQFF	NA	TRBJ2-1	TRBV6-5	NA
TGTGCCAGCAGTTTAGCCCCTTACAATGAGCAGTTCTTC	CASSLAPYNEQFF	NA	TRBJ2-1	TRBV6-2/TRBV6-3	NA
TGTGCCCGCAGCTCGACCTATGGGGAGCAGTACTTC	CARSSTYGEQYF	NA	TRBJ2-7	TRBV11-2	NA
TGTGCCTGCACCCAACCGGACAGGACCCGTGAGCAGTTCTTC	CACTQPDRTREQFF	NA	TRBJ2-1	TRBV6-6	TRBD1
TGCAGTGCTAGTGAGCTAGCGGGAGGGCCGAGCACAGATACGCAGTATTTT	CSASELAGGPSTDTQYF	NA	TRBJ2-3	TRBV20-1	TRBD2